This is a list of T cell receptor beta chains from one sample in a study of T-cell reconstitution after alpha-beta-depleted transplantation in children. TCRdb fed the PCR reads into MiXCR, producing one record per CDR3 protein. The repertoire holds 550,000 to 600,000 distinct CDR3 sequences, with under 25% as singletons. The sample here was PBMCs, mostly from graft donor cells, taken 360 days after TCRalphabeta/CD19-depleted stem cell transplant. The origin of the receptors is a boy under two years old who had a stem cell transplant for acute myeloid leukemia, so the T cells may come from the graft donor. The CDR3 runs from the conserved cysteine through the conserved F or W. Fields, in order: D gene, V gene, J gene, CDR3 length, clone size, CDR3 DNA, CDR3 protein. A D gene is named only where the DNA matches it firmly. The size entry is marked missing in some rows and otherwise reads once, few, many or a size class.

-	TRBV6-2/TRBV6-3	TRBJ2-7	12	many	TGTGCCAGCAGTAGTCGCTCCTACGAGCAGTACTTC	CASSSRSYEQYF
TRBD1	TRBV20-1	TRBJ2-2	15	-	TGCAGTGTGTTTCAGACAGGGAGGAACACCGGGGAGCTGTTTTTT	CSVFQTGRNTGELFF
-	TRBV9	TRBJ2-1	14	-	TGTGCCAGCCGAGACGTCCCCTTCTACAATGAGCAGTTCTTC	CASRDVPFYNEQFF
-	TRBV6-5	TRBJ1-2	15	-	TGTGCCAGCAGTTACTCGGAGCCTCCTAACTATGGCTACACCTTC	CASSYSEPPNYGYTF
TRBD1	TRBV20-1	TRBJ1-1	14	many	TGCAGTGCTAGGGCAGGGGGGTTGAACACTGAAGCTTTCTTT	CSARAGGLNTEAFF
-	TRBV20-1	TRBJ1-2	13	few	TGCAGTGCTAGAGATGCAGGGGCGGGTGGCTACACCTTC	CSARDAGAGGYTF
-	TRBV6-1	TRBJ2-1	15	-	TGTGCCAGCACCGAAGCACCGGGGGCGGGCAATGAGCAGTTCTTC	CASTEAPGAGNEQFF
-	TRBV20-1	TRBJ2-2	14	many	TGCAGTGCAAACAGGGATTGGCGCACCGGGGAGCTGTTTTTT	CSANRDWRTGELFF
-	TRBV20-1	TRBJ2-1	16	few	TGCAGTGCTCCACGGGGGCTATCCACCGCCTACAATGAGCAGTTCTTC	CSAPRGLSTAYNEQFF
-	TRBV15	TRBJ2-5	16	many	TGTGCCACCAATCAGGGAAGCTTGCGGGACCAAGAGACCCAGTACTTC	CATNQGSLRDQETQYF
TRBD2	TRBV24-1	TRBJ2-3	14	many	TGTGCCACCTCGGGGGGAGCTAGCACAGATACGCAGTATTTT	CATSGGASTDTQYF
-	TRBV3-1	TRBJ2-3	15	few	TGTGCCAGCAGCCAAGATGGGGACTTCACAGATACGCAGTATTTT	CASSQDGDFTDTQYF